The 7 T cell receptor beta chains below come from one sample, sequenced in a study of blood T cell repertoires in COVID-19. Here immunoSEQ multiplex PCR was the method, and the copy in TCRdb shows in-frame clones only, minus some. Here the sample spans fewer than 300,000 clones, approximately 93% being singletons. Material for sequencing was peripheral blood. The receptors were sampled from a woman aged 25 to 39 with COVID-19, enrolled during active disease.

The chain links TRBV12-3 or TRBV12-4 to TRBJ1-6; no definite D call. This CDR3 has 11 residues. V was pared by 5 bases and J by 10 bases, with 6 bases between. As DNA, the CDR3 is TGTGCCAGCAGTGACGGGTCACCCCTCCACTTT. Residues: CASSDGSPLHF.

In DNA form, the CDR3 reads TGTGCCAGTAACACAGGGGGCTCCGGCTACACCTTC. It codes for CASNTGGSGYTF. V is TRBV19 and J is TRBJ1-2; 9 nucleotides match TRBD1. Germline-derived CDR1 and CDR2 are LNHDA and SQIVND (reference sequence). Germline trimming cut 7 bases from V and 8 bases from J; bases unmatched to any gene: 5. This CDR3 contains 12 residues. The full variable domain, completed using reference TRBV19 and TRBJ1-2, is DGGITQSPKYLFRKEGQNVTLSCEQNLNHDAMYWYRQDPGQGLRLIYYSQIVNDFQKGDIAEGYSVSREKKESFPLTVTSAQKNPTAFYLCASNTGGSGYTFGSGTRLTVV.

V is TRBV3-1 (or the pseudogene TRBV3-2) and J is TRBJ1-1; D unresolved. CDR1 and CDR2 from the germline V gene are LGHDT and YNNKEL (reference sequence). The V and J ends lost 3 bases and 1 base respectively, with 6 bases between them. The CDR3 is made up of 13 amino acids. CDR3 in amino acids: CASSHLRNTEAFF. For the CDR3, the DNA is TGTGCCAGCAGCCATCTTCGGAACACTGAAGCTTTCTTT.

The genes are TRBV19 and TRBJ1-2; D gene uncertain. This CDR3 is built from 13 residues. V was clipped by 3 bases and J by 2 bases, with 7 bases between them. The germline CDR1 and CDR2 sequences are LNHDA and SQIVND (reference sequence). The CDR3 sequence: CASSIGENYGYTF. CDR3 DNA: TGTGCCAGTAGTATCGGGGAAAACTATGGCTACACCTTC.

This sequence joins TRBV12-3 or TRBV12-4 and TRBJ1-1; D is perhaps TRBD1 (6 bases). The germline V and J ends were trimmed by 7 bases and 8 bases, with 17 bases remaining between them. This CDR3 has 13 amino acids. The CDR3 bases are TGTGCCAGCACCCCCTCGGGGGGGCGAGAAGCTTTCTTT. It is translated as CASTPSGGREAFF.

The chain couples TRBV28 to TRBJ2-1; tentative D call: TRBD1 (6 bases). The CDR3 runs 12 residues. CDR1 is MDHEN, CDR2 SYDVKM, per germline. V lost 7 bases and J lost 6, with 10 bases in between. The CDR3 sequence: CASTTQGNEQFF. The DNA for the CDR3 is TGTGCCAGCACGACACAGGGCAATGAGCAGTTCTTC.

The DNA for the CDR3 is TGTGCCAGCAGTTTACCGTCAGGGCCTTTGGAGCCCCAGCATTTT. The encoded protein is CASSLPSGPLEPQHF. The chain has TRBV28 and TRBJ1-5; possibly TRBD1 for D (5 bases). The CDR3 is made up of 15 amino acids. The germline gives CDR1 MDHEN, CDR2 SYDVKM. With 2 bases removed from V and 8 bases from J, the gap between germline ends came to 16 bases.